Below, 8 T cell receptor beta chains from the same sample are listed, as sequenced in a study of blood T cell repertoires in COVID-19. TCRdb keeps only in-frame clones here, not all; method: immunoSEQ multiplex PCR. Of more than 85,000 clones in the sample, about 70% were seen once. Input material: peripheral blood. The origin of the receptors is a woman in her fifties or sixties with acute or convalescent COVID-19.

J is TRBJ2-7 and V is TRBV28; maybe TRBD1 (6 bases). The CDR3 contains 12 residues. Deletions cut 7 bases from V and 4 bases from J, with 11 bases between. The germline CDR1 and CDR2 sequences are MDHEN and SYDVKM. As DNA, the CDR3 is TGTGCCAGCAAACAGGGTCTGTACGAGCAGTACTTC. Translated, it gives CASKQGLYEQYF.

The chain is built from TRBV27 and TRBJ2-2; 13 bases match TRBD2. The CDR3 has 11 residues. V trimming: 6 bases; J trimming: 15 bases; junction bases outside the gene matches: 1. The germline gives CDR1 MNHEY, CDR2 SMNVEV (reference sequence). CDR3 coding DNA: TGTGCCAGCAGAGGACTAGCGGGGGTGTTTTTT. Amino acids: CASRGLAGVFF.

This clone was detected ten times or more. In nucleotides, the CDR3 is TGTGCCAGCAGTGCGAGATCGGGGAGGGGAGAGACCCAGTACTTC. It yields the protein CASSARSGRGETQYF. V and J are TRBV2 and TRBJ2-5; 7 bases match TRBD2. In germline, CDR1 is SNHLY, CDR2 FYNNEI. V lost 4 bases, J lost 4 bases, and 9 bases stayed unmatched. CDR3 length: 15 residues.

The rearrangement joins TRBV28 to TRBJ1-5; D might be TRBD1 (5 bases). This CDR3 region has 14 residues. Germline values: CDR1 MDHEN, CDR2 SYDVKM. V lost 0 bases and J lost 5, with 8 bases in between. The CDR3 loop is CASSLWDNDQPQHF. CDR3 nucleotides: TGTGCCAGCAGTTTATGGGACAACGATCAGCCCCAGCATTTT.

The rearrangement links TRBV2 to TRBJ2-1; TRBD2 matches 7 bases. Germline V gene data show CDR1 as SNHLY and CDR2 as FYNNEI. The ends lost 8 bases at V and 10 bases at J; junction bases unmatched: 11. This CDR3 contains 13 residues. The CDR3 region is CASGLGGWEEQFF. The CDR3, as DNA: TGTGCCAGCGGACTAGGAGGTTGGGAGGAGCAGTTCTTC.

This chain connects TRBV6-5 to TRBJ1-5, with D tentatively TRBD1 (5 bases). The germline V gene encodes CDR1 MNHEY and CDR2 SVGAGI. Trimming left V 6 bases short and J 3 bases short, with 15 bases between. This CDR3 region has 15 residues. The CDR3 sequence: CASRSQGGNNQPQHF. For the CDR3, the DNA is TGTGCCAGCAGATCTCAGGGTGGTAACAATCAGCCCCAGCATTTT.

Worth noting for this clone: The same CDR3 arises from other DNA sequences in this sample as well. The chain is built from TRBV2 and TRBJ2-3, with unresolved D. Germline CDR1 reads SNHLY; CDR2 reads FYNNEI. This CDR3 is built from 12 residues. Trimming took off 2 bases at V and 3 bases at J, with 3 bases between the two ends. CDR3 residues: CASSELTDTQYF. The CDR3 nucleotides read TGTGCCAGCAGTGAACTGACAGATACGCAGTATTTT.

This clone has a single count. This rearrangement joins TRBV28 to TRBJ2-2; 9 nucleotides line up with TRBD1. V lost 3 bases and J lost 7; bases outside the gene matches: 9. Per the germline V gene, CDR1 is MDHEN and CDR2 is SYDVKM. This CDR3 is built from 16 residues. CDR3 sequence reads: CASSFHKTGGGGELFF. CDR3 coding DNA: TGTGCCAGCAGTTTCCACAAGACAGGGGGAGGCGGGGAGCTGTTTTTT.